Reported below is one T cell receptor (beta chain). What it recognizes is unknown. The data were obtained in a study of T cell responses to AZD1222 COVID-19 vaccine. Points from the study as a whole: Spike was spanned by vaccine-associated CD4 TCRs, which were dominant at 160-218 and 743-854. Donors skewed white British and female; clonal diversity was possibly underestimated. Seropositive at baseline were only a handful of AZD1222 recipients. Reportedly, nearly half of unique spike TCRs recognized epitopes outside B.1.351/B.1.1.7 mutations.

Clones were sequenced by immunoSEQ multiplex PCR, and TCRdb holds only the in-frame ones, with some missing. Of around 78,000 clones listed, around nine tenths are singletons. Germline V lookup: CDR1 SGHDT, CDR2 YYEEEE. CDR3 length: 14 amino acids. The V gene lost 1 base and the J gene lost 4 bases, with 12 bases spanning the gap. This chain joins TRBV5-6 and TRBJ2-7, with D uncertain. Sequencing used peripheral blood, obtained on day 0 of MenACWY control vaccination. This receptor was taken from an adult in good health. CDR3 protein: CASSLRTRSYEQYF. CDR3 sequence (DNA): TGTGCCAGCAGCTTGCGCACCAGGAGTTACGAGCAGTACTTC.